Below, 18 T cell receptor beta chains from the same sample are listed, as sequenced in a study of blood T cell repertoires in COVID-19 (dated by TCRdb to 2018 to 2021). The library was prepared using the immunoSEQ multiplex PCR assay. The table was pulled from immuneACCESS by TCRdb, which kept in-frame rearrangements only. Such tables lose some clones; where checked, under half of the loss comes from unresolved V genes, and the rest has no known cause. In all, the sample holds 70,000 to 85,000 clones, and 70% to 90% of those were seen once. Less than 20% of the sample is taken by the ten largest. The sequenced sample was peripheral blood. The receptors stem from an elderly woman with acute or convalescent COVID-19.

The gene calls are TRBV4-1 and TRBJ1-1; 7 bases fit TRBD1. V lost 3 bases, J lost 5 bases, and 15 bases stayed unmatched. CDR1 is MGHRA, CDR2 YSYEKL, per germline. The CDR3 sequence is 17 residues long. CDR3 loop: CASSQVPPQGIRTEAFF. CDR3 sequence (DNA): TGCGCCAGCAGCCAGGTCCCTCCACAGGGGATTAGGACTGAAGCTTTCTTT.

The chain joins TRBV15 to TRBJ2-1; D is undetermined. V gave up 8 bases and J gave up 4 bases, with 12 bases separating them. The CDR3 length is 13 residues. Germline CDR1 reads LNHNV; CDR2 reads YYDKDF (reference sequence). The CDR3 region is CATGNIGYNEQFF. The CDR3 DNA is TGTGCCACCGGCAATATCGGTTACAATGAGCAGTTCTTC.

The V and J genes are TRBV27 and TRBJ1-1, with no clear D. Deletions cut 7 bases from V and 1 base from J, with 16 bases between. In germline, CDR1 is MNHEY, CDR2 SMNVEV (reference sequence). The CDR3 length is 15 residues. CDR3 sequence (DNA): TGTGCCAGCAACTCAGGAGGACGGGAGAACACTGAAGCTTTCTTT. It encodes CASNSGGRENTEAFF.

This chain links TRBV7-8 with TRBJ2-5, with TRBD2 matching over 7 bases. Germline assignment: CDR1 SGHVS and CDR2 FQNEAQ. The CDR3 length is 14 residues. V trimming: 3 bases; J trimming: 5 bases; junction bases outside the gene matches: 6. The CDR3 sequence: CASSLVGRVETQYF. CDR3 nucleotide sequence: TGTGCCAGCAGCTTGGTGGGGAGGGTCGAGACCCAGTACTTC.

CDR3 sequence: CASRSNYGYTF. In DNA form, the CDR3 reads TGTGCCAGCAGGAGTAACTATGGCTACACCTTC. This rearrangement joins TRBV6-5 to TRBJ1-2; D is unclear. The CDR3 is 11 residues long. With 6 bases removed from V and 1 base from J, the gap between germline ends came to 3 bases. Germline V gene sequence: CDR1 MNHEY, CDR2 SVGAGI.

V and J are TRBV28 and TRBJ1-4; 8 bases are a match to TRBD1. CDR1 is MDHEN and CDR2 is SYDVKM in the germline V gene. The V and J ends lost 5 bases and 3 bases, in that order; junction bases with no gene match: 2. The CDR3 runs to 14 residues. The CDR3 nucleotides are TGTGCCAGCAGTGGGACAGGCTCTAATGAAAAACTGTTTTTT. Translated: CASSGTGSNEKLFF.

The V and J genes are TRBV2 and TRBJ1-2; 7 bases map to TRBD1. In germline, CDR1 is SNHLY, CDR2 FYNNEI. V shed 6 bases and J 2 bases; nucleotides not matched to a gene: 12. This CDR3 region has 16 residues. In nucleotides, the CDR3 is TGTGCCAGCAGGGGGACAGATACCCTATCGAACTATGGCTACACCTTC. Translated: CASRGTDTLSNYGYTF.

Worth noting for this clone: This sample also contains other DNA sequences that code for the same CDR3. This chain connects TRBV6-5 to TRBJ1-1; D not certain. V lost 5 bases and J 0 bases, leaving 7 bases between the germline ends. The CDR3 length is 13 residues. Germline assignment: CDR1 MNHEY and CDR2 SVGAGI. CDR3 coding DNA: TGTGCCAGCAGTCGCACGGTGAACACTGAAGCTTTCTTT. This translates into CASSRTVNTEAFF.

V and J are TRBV19 and TRBJ1-4; no firm D call. V dropped 3 bases and J dropped 3 bases, with 8 bases sitting between them. CDR1 LNHDA and CDR2 SQIVND come from the germline V gene (reference sequence). CDR3 length equals 14 residues. CDR3 in DNA: TGTGCCAGTAGTATTCCAGTCGCTAATGAAAAACTGTTTTTT. Amino acid sequence: CASSIPVANEKLFF.

V usage is TRBV9 and J usage is TRBJ1-1, with TRBD1 as a possible D gene (5 bases). With 2 bases removed from V and 2 bases from J, the gap between germline ends came to 13 bases. The CDR3 runs to 15 residues. Germline-derived CDR1 and CDR2 are SGDLS and YYNGEE. CDR3 protein: CASSVSVDRNTEAFF. In nucleotides, the CDR3 is TGTGCCAGCAGCGTGTCTGTCGACAGAAACACTGAAGCTTTCTTT. Together with reference TRBV9 and TRBJ1-1, the CDR3 gives the full variable domain: DSGVTQTPKHLITATGQRVTLRCSPRSGDLSVYWYQQSLDQGLQFLIQYYNGEERAKGNILERFSAQQFPDLHSELNLSSLELGDSALYFCASSVSVDRNTEAFFGQGTRLTVV.

This chain links TRBV28 with TRBJ1-1, with 8 bases fitting TRBD1. Germline V CDR1 and CDR2: MDHEN, SYDVKM. This CDR3 is 15 amino acids long. V was pared by 5 bases and J by 6 bases, with 11 bases of the junction left unmatched. This chain's CDR3 is CASSPRQGRVAEAFF. The CDR3 coding sequence is TGTGCCAGCAGTCCAAGACAGGGGCGGGTAGCTGAAGCTTTCTTT.

The rearrangement joins TRBV18 to TRBJ2-7, with 12 nucleotides matching TRBD1. The J segment lost 5 bases and the V segment lost 3 bases, leaving 8 bases of the junction unmatched. Germline V lookup: CDR1 KGHSH, CDR2 LQKENI. The CDR3 runs to 16 residues. CDR3 sequence: CASSPGTGGFVDEQYF. DNA for the CDR3: TGTGCCAGCTCACCTGGGACAGGGGGCTTTGTCGACGAGCAGTACTTC.

The chain carries TRBV6-5 and TRBJ2-5; D is undetermined. The CDR3 contains 13 residues. With 7 bases removed from V and 5 bases from J, the gap between germline ends came to 14 bases. CDR1 is MNHEY and CDR2 is SVGAGI in the germline V gene. This CDR3 is CASIRRSGETQYF. The CDR3 DNA follows: TGTGCCAGCATTCGGCGATCCGGGGAGACCCAGTACTTC.

The V and J genes are TRBV6-1 and TRBJ1-6; D is possibly TRBD1 (5 bases). This CDR3 comprises 16 residues. The V gene's germline CDR1 is MNHNS and CDR2 SASEGT. Trimming left V 3 bases short and J 6 bases short, with 15 bases between. The DNA of the CDR3 is TGTGCCAGCAGTGAGGATCGACAGCTTCTTAATTCACCCCTCCACTTT. Translation gives CASSEDRQLLNSPLHF.

This clone was recorded only once. The chain links TRBV7-6 to TRBJ2-1; 10 bases line up with TRBD1. This CDR3 region has 15 residues. V lost 4 bases to trimming and J lost 5 bases; unmatched junction nucleotides: 5. Looked up from germline, CDR1 is SGHVS and CDR2 is FNYEAQ. The CDR3 bases are TGTGCCAGCAGCTCCACCGGGACAGGGGACAATGAGCAGTTCTTC. Protein product: CASSSTGTGDNEQFF.

The chain is built from TRBV5-8 and TRBJ2-7, with a tentative D call TRBD1 (6 bases). CDR3 length equals 14 residues. CDR1 and CDR2 (germline): SGHTS, YDEGEE. V gave up 4 bases and J gave up 3 bases, with 14 bases separating them. Here the CDR3 DNA reads TGTGCCAGCAGCGCGCGTGGACAGAACTACGAGCAGTACTTC. It is translated as CASSARGQNYEQYF.

This chain uses TRBV10-1 with TRBJ2-3; the match to TRBD1 covers 8 bases. In germline, CDR1 is WNHNN, CDR2 SYGVQD (reference sequence). The CDR3 contains 14 residues. Trimming removed 6 bases from V and 6 bases from J; junction bases left unmatched: 8. CDR3 amino acids: CASSKDRVLDTQYF. The CDR3 DNA reads TGCGCCAGCAGCAAGGACAGGGTTTTGGATACGCAGTATTTT.

This clone was seen a handful of times. This chain connects TRBV18 to TRBJ2-7; 8 bases are shared with TRBD1. The J segment lost 2 bases and the V segment lost 6 bases, leaving 3 bases of the junction unmatched. This CDR3 has 13 amino acids. CDR1 is KGHSH, CDR2 LQKENI, per germline. The CDR3 is CASSLQGAYEQYF. The DNA for the CDR3 is TGTGCCAGCTCGTTACAGGGGGCCTACGAGCAGTACTTC.